What follows are 30 T cell receptor beta chains derived from one specimen sequenced in a study of CD8+ T cells in alopecia areata. As to treatment: oral pan-JAK inhibitor, 5-10 mg twice daily. Isolated RNA was reverse transcribed into cDNA used as the sequencing template. Sequencing was performed with immunoSEQ multiplex PCR; in TCRdb, only in-frame clones are kept and a portion is missing. Among a few hundred thousand clones listed, less than 45% were seen once. The source was CD4+ T cells sorted from blood, collected at approximately week 37, from a patient treated with tofacitinib. These receptors were collected from a human donor with alopecia areata.

The chain is built from TRBV29-1 and TRBJ2-3; TRBD1 agrees at 10 bases. The CDR3 length is 13 residues. From germline, CDR1 is SQVTM and CDR2 ANQGSEA. J was trimmed by 3 bases and V by 8 bases; bases with no gene match: 5. The CDR3 protein is CSSEGQGTDTQYF. DNA for the CDR3: TGCAGCTCTGAGGGACAGGGGACAGATACGCAGTATTTT.

This clone has only a few counts. This chain joins TRBV10-1 and TRBJ1-2; D ambiguous. Germline CDR1 WNHNN, CDR2 SYGVQD (reference sequence). CDR3 length equals 10 residues. The V gene lost 6 bases and the J gene lost 8 bases, with 7 bases spanning the gap. The CDR3 region is CASSFGGYTF. The DNA for the CDR3 is TGCGCCAGCAGCTTTGGGGGCTACACCTTC.

The chain links TRBV30 to TRBJ2-2, with TRBD1 matching 8 bases. This CDR3 has 16 amino acids. Trimming cost V 7 bases and J 1 base; bases outside gene matches: 11. Germline CDR1 reads GTSNPN; CDR2 reads SVGIG (reference sequence). CDR3 sequence (DNA): TGTGCCTCGACCTTACGGACAGGGAGGAACACCGGGGAGCTGTTTTTT. Protein sequence: CASTLRTGRNTGELFF.

This clone was counted between two and nine times. The gene calls are TRBV19 and TRBJ2-7; D possibly uses TRBD1 or TRBD2 (5 bases each). Germline assignment: CDR1 LNHDA and CDR2 SQIVND (reference sequence). This CDR3 contains 13 residues. The V and J ends lost 8 bases and 2 bases respectively, with 13 bases between them. The CDR3 sequence is CASGRTGPYEQYF. The CDR3 DNA is TGTGCCAGTGGAAGGACGGGGCCCTACGAGCAGTACTTC.

The chain recombines TRBV2 with TRBJ2-7; possible D gene TRBD1, 5 bases. Deletions cut 7 bases from V and 3 bases from J, with 16 bases between. This CDR3 spans 14 amino acids. Germline values: CDR1 SNHLY, CDR2 FYNNEI. The CDR3 DNA reads TGTGCCAGCAAGGCCAACAGGTCGGGCTACGAGCAGTACTTC. This codes for CASKANRSGYEQYF.

The V and J genes are TRBV9 and TRBJ2-2, with TRBD2 identical over 9 bases. The CDR3 is 15 residues long. V was clipped by 1 base and J by 3 bases; unmatched bases: 1. Per germline, CDR1 SGDLS and CDR2 YYNGEE. The chain's CDR3 is CASSVIAGDTGELFF. The CDR3 DNA reads TGTGCCAGCAGCGTAATAGCGGGAGACACCGGGGAGCTGTTTTTT.

The V call is TRBV6-6, the J call TRBJ1-1; D might be TRBD1 (6 bases). The V and J ends lost 1 base and 1 base respectively, with 13 bases between them. The germline V gene encodes CDR1 MNHNY and CDR2 SVGAGI (reference sequence). The CDR3 has 16 residues. The CDR3 DNA follows: TGTGCCAGCAGTTACTGGGCAGGGGTTTCGAACACTGAAGCTTTCTTT. Its translation is CASSYWAGVSNTEAFF.

V usage is TRBV6-1 and J usage is TRBJ2-7; D might be TRBD2 (7 bases). The V gene lost 5 bases and the J gene lost 2 bases, with 16 bases spanning the gap. Germline loops: CDR1 MNHNS, CDR2 SASEGT. This CDR3 region has 15 residues. The CDR3, as DNA: TGTGCCAGCAGTCCCCGAGGGGGGGTTACCTACGAGCAGTACTTC. It translates to CASSPRGGVTYEQYF.

The DNA of the CDR3 is TGTGCCAGCAGCTTGGGCGTTGGAGACACAGATACGCAGTATTTT. Protein sequence: CASSLGVGDTDTQYF. This chain uses TRBV7-3 with TRBJ2-3; the D is unclear. Germline CDR1 SGHTA, CDR2 FQGTGA. V lost 3 bases, J lost 2 bases, and 12 bases lay in between. The CDR3 extends over 15 amino acids. The full variable domain, its missing parts supplied by reference TRBV7-3 and TRBJ2-3, is GAGVSQTPSNKVTEKGKYVELRCDPISGHTALYWYRQSLGQGPEFLIYFQGTGAADDSGLPNDRFFAVRPEGSVSTLKIQRTERGDSAVYLCASSLGVGDTDTQYFGPGTRLTVL.

The chain has TRBV5-1 and TRBJ1-1, with 8 bases matching TRBD1. With V trimmed by 4 bases and J by 0 bases, 5 bases remained unmatched. Germline CDR1 and CDR2: SGHRS and YFSETQ. This CDR3 is 15 amino acids long. The CDR3 is CASSPGQGVNTEAFF. In DNA form, the CDR3 reads TGCGCCAGCAGCCCCGGACAGGGAGTGAACACTGAAGCTTTCTTT.

This clone was observed a single time. The V gene is TRBV27, the J gene TRBJ2-1; no clear D gene. Germline V gene sequence: CDR1 MNHEY, CDR2 SMNVEV (reference sequence). V was shortened by 5 bases and J by 2 bases, with 10 bases between the two germline ends. The CDR3 sequence is 14 residues long. The CDR3 nucleotides read TGTGCCAGCAGTAGGGCTAAACCCTACAATGAGCAGTTCTTC. It encodes CASSRAKPYNEQFF.

The gene calls are TRBV25-1 and TRBJ2-3; the D is unclear. The germline gives CDR1 MGHDK, CDR2 SYGVNS. Trimming left V 8 bases short and J 0 bases short, with 12 bases between. This CDR3 region has 14 residues. The CDR3 region is CASARLTSTDTQYF. DNA for the CDR3: TGTGCCAGCGCAAGACTCACTAGCACAGATACGCAGTATTTT.

The rearrangement joins TRBV7-2 to TRBJ2-3; D might be TRBD1 (5 bases). CDR1 and CDR2 (germline): SGHTA, FQGNSA. This CDR3 has 14 amino acids. V gave up 7 bases and J gave up 6 bases, with 17 bases separating them. CDR3 amino acids: CASKRGREYDTQYF. CDR3 coding DNA: TGTGCCAGCAAAAGGGGCAGGGAATACGATACGCAGTATTTT. The full variable domain, with the rest looked up from reference TRBV7-2 and TRBJ2-3, is GAGVSQSPSNKVTEKGKDVELRCDPISGHTALYWYRQSLGQGLEFLIYFQGNSAPDKSGLPSDRFSAERTGGSVSTLTIQRTQQEDSAVYLCASKRGREYDTQYFGPGTRLTVL.

V usage is TRBV29-1 and J usage is TRBJ2-5; 9 bases align to TRBD1. Germline CDR1 SQVTM, CDR2 ANQGSEA. V trimming: 6 bases; J trimming: 7 bases; junction bases outside the gene matches: 9. This CDR3 spans 13 amino acids. The CDR3 reads CSVDRGQGVTQYF. CDR3 nucleotides: TGCAGCGTCGACAGGGGACAGGGTGTGACCCAGTACTTC.

This clone was detected only a few times. In the same sample, other DNA sequences code for this CDR3. This chain joins TRBV29-1 and TRBJ2-5; no firm D call. The V gene's germline CDR1 is SQVTM and CDR2 ANQGSEA. V lost 5 bases and J 5 bases, leaving 6 bases between the germline ends. The CDR3 totals 10 residues. The CDR3 bases are TGCAGCGTTCATGGGGAGACCCAGTACTTC. It codes for CSVHGETQYF.

V is TRBV2 and J is TRBJ2-1; D gene ambiguous. The germline gives CDR1 SNHLY, CDR2 FYNNEI. V was shortened by 4 bases and J by 0 bases, with 10 bases between the two germline ends. The CDR3 length is 15 residues. The CDR3 loop is CASSVRLNSYNEQFF. The DNA of the CDR3 is TGTGCCAGCAGTGTACGGTTAAACTCCTACAATGAGCAGTTCTTC.

The chain employs TRBV30 and TRBJ2-7; TRBD1 is a possible D gene (5 bases). Germline-derived CDR1 and CDR2 are GTSNPN and SVGIG (reference sequence). The CDR3 length is 12 residues. V gave up 5 bases and J gave up 9 bases, with 17 bases separating them. The chain's CDR3 is CAWAEGHTRQYF. Written as DNA, the CDR3 is TGTGCCTGGGCGGAAGGACACACTCGGCAGTACTTC.

This clone was observed a few times. The chain uses TRBV11-2 and TRBJ2-2; D uncertain. The CDR3 covers 13 residues. CDR1 and CDR2 (germline): SGHAT, FQNNGV. V was cut by 6 bases and J by 1 base, with 6 bases left in between. CDR3 sequence: CASRVKNTGELFF. CDR3 coding DNA: TGTGCCAGCAGGGTTAAGAACACCGGGGAGCTGTTTTTT.

The V and J genes are TRBV27 and TRBJ1-1; no reliable D call. The ends were cut back, 3 bases at V and 0 bases at J, with 5 bases in the middle. Germline CDR1 reads MNHEY; CDR2 reads SMNVEV (reference sequence). CDR3 length: 13 amino acids. The CDR3, as DNA: TGTGCCAGCAGTTTCTTTGTGAACACTGAAGCTTTCTTT. Translated, it gives CASSFFVNTEAFF.

The J gene is TRBJ2-7, the V gene TRBV6-6; tentative D call: TRBD2 (5 bases). Germline CDR1 reads MNHNY; CDR2 reads SVGAGI (reference sequence). CDR3 size: 12 residues. Trimming removed 7 bases from V and 4 bases from J, with 11 bases in between. CDR3 sequence: CASTGSRYEQYF. The DNA of the CDR3 is TGTGCCAGCACTGGGAGTCGGTACGAGCAGTACTTC.

In this sample, this clone turned up a few times. The chain employs TRBV6-5 and TRBJ2-1, with 7 bases lining up with TRBD2. Per the germline V gene, CDR1 is MNHEY and CDR2 is SVGAGI. The CDR3 has 15 amino acids. V gave up 3 bases and J gave up 7 bases; unmatched junction bases: 9. This chain's CDR3 is CASSYYGGRINEQFF. For the CDR3, the DNA is TGTGCCAGCAGTTATTATGGCGGGAGAATAAATGAGCAGTTCTTC.

Only one count was recorded for this clone. The rearrangement joins TRBV29-1 to TRBJ2-1; D may be TRBD2 (7 bases). V was cut by 6 bases and J by 10 bases, with 13 bases left in between. The CDR3 sequence is 11 residues long. CDR1 is SQVTM and CDR2 is ANQGSEA in the germline V gene. This CDR3 is CSVGEGEEQFF. The CDR3 DNA is TGCAGCGTGGGGGAGGGGGAGGAGCAGTTCTTC.

This rearrangement joins TRBV29-1 to TRBJ2-7; a possible D gene is TRBD2 (6 bases). This CDR3 spans 12 amino acids. The germline gives CDR1 SQVTM, CDR2 ANQGSEA. V was shortened by 3 bases and J by 5 bases, with 11 bases between the two germline ends. The CDR3, as DNA: TGCAGCGTTGATTCAGGGAGGCACGAGCAGTACTTC. This sequence encodes CSVDSGRHEQYF.

This sequence joins TRBV7-3 and TRBJ2-7, with D possibly being TRBD2 (5 bases). Trimming removed 1 base at V and 3 bases at J, with 13 bases between. From germline, CDR1 is SGHTA and CDR2 FQGTGA. The CDR3 length is 15 residues. CDR3 in DNA: TGTGCCAGCAGCTTAATGGTGGGAGTAAACTACGAGCAGTACTTC. Protein sequence: CASSLMVGVNYEQYF.

The chain employs TRBV28 and TRBJ2-7; D is undetermined. V shed 6 bases and J shed 2 bases, with 17 bases lying between them. Germline CDR1 and CDR2: MDHEN and SYDVKM. This CDR3 has 15 residues. This CDR3 is CASSPPGLGTYEQYF. In DNA, the CDR3 is TGTGCCAGCAGCCCCCCCGGTCTGGGGACCTACGAGCAGTACTTC.

This chain links TRBV29-1 with TRBJ2-3; D gene unclear. This CDR3 comprises 11 residues. Germline V gene sequence: CDR1 SQVTM, CDR2 ANQGSEA. V shed 7 bases and J shed 6 bases, with 11 bases lying between them. The CDR3 spells CSAPQRDTQYF. The CDR3, as DNA: TGCAGCGCTCCGCAGAGGGATACGCAGTATTTT.

This clone has more than one count but fewer than ten. The chain links TRBV4-1 to TRBJ2-5, with D hard to call. Per the germline V gene, CDR1 is MGHRA and CDR2 is YSYEKL. Trimming stripped 0 bases from V and 2 bases from J, with 10 bases between. This CDR3 region has 15 residues. CDR3 residues: CASSQEIQVQETQYF. The CDR3 DNA follows: TGCGCCAGCAGCCAAGAGATCCAAGTACAAGAGACCCAGTACTTC.

The chain is built from TRBV30 and TRBJ2-1; D call uncertain. Trimming left V 8 bases short and J 6 bases short, with 11 bases between. The CDR3 consists of 11 residues. Germline loops: CDR1 GTSNPN, CDR2 SVGIG (reference sequence). The CDR3 bases are TGTGCCATGGGCCTATTCAATGAGCAGTTCTTC. Protein product: CAMGLFNEQFF.

This clone has a handful of counts. This rearrangement joins TRBV30 to TRBJ2-5; D is unclear. Judging by the DNA end, TRBJ2-7 fits better; the J call may be wrong. The CDR3 is 14 amino acids. The V gene's germline CDR1 is GTSNPN and CDR2 SVGIG (reference sequence). The CDR3 DNA reads TGTGCCTGGAGTGCCGGTATCAGCTCCTACGAGCAGTACTTC. This sequence encodes CAWSAGISSYEQYF.

The V call is TRBV18, the J call TRBJ2-2; 13 bases are shared with TRBD2. CDR3 size: 17 residues. Germline loops: CDR1 KGHSH, CDR2 LQKENI. V lost 8 bases to trimming and J lost 0 bases; unmatched junction nucleotides: 6. The CDR3 DNA sequence: TGTGCCAGCCTCAGGACTAGCGGGAGCCCGAACACCGGGGAGCTGTTTTTT. This gives the protein CASLRTSGSPNTGELFF.